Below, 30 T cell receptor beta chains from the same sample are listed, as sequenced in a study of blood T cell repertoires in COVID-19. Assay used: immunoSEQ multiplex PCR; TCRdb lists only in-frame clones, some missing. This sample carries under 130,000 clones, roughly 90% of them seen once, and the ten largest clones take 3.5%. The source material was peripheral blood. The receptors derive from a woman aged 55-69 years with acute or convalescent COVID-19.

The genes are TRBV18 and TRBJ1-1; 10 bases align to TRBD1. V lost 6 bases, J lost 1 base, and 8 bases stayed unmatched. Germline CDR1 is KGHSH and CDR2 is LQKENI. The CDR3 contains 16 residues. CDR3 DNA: TGTGCCAGCTCCCTCAGGACAGGGGGGTGGAACACTGAAGCTTTCTTT. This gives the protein CASSLRTGGWNTEAFF.

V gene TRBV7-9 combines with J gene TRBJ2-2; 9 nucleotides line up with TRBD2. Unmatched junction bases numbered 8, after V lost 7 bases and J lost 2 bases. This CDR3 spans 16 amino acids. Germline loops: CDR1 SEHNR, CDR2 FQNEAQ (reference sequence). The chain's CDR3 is CASIGGRARNTGELFF. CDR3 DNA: TGTGCCAGCATCGGCGGGAGGGCCCGCAACACCGGGGAGCTGTTTTTT.

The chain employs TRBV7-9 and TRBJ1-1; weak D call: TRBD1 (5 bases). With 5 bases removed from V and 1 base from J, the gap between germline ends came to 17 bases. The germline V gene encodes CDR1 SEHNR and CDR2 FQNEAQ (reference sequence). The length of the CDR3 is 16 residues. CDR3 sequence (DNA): TGTGCCAGCAGCAGCCGCGGGGGAAAGGGGAACACTGAAGCTTTCTTT. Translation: CASSSRGGKGNTEAFF.

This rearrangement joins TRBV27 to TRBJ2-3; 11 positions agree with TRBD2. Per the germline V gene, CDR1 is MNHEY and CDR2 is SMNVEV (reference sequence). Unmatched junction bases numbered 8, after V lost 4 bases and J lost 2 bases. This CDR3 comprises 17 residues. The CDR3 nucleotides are TGTGCCAGCAGTTCCGCGTTAGCGGGAGGGTACACAGATACGCAGTATTTT. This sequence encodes CASSSALAGGYTDTQYF.

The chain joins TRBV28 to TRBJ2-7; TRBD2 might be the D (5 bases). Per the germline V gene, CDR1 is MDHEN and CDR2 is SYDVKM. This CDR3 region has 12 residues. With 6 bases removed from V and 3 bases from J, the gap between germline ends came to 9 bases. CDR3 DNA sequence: TGTGCCAGCAGAGGGAGAGTCTACGAGCAGTACTTC. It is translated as CASRGRVYEQYF.

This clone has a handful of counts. The CDR3 DNA sequence: TGCGCCAGCAGCTTGGAGCAAGGGAGCGAGCAGTACTTC. This codes for CASSLEQGSEQYF. The gene calls are TRBV5-1 and TRBJ2-7, with a possible D match to TRBD2 (5 bases). This CDR3 contains 13 residues. V was pared by 0 bases and J by 6 bases, with 10 bases between. Germline loops: CDR1 SGHRS, CDR2 YFSETQ. Filled out from reference TRBV5-1 and TRBJ2-7, the complete variable domain reads KAGVTQTPRYLIKTRGQQVTLSCSPISGHRSVSWYQQTPGQGLQFLFEYFSETQRNKGNFPGRFSGRQFSNSRSEMNVSTLELGDSALYLCASSLEQGSEQYFGPGTRLTVT.

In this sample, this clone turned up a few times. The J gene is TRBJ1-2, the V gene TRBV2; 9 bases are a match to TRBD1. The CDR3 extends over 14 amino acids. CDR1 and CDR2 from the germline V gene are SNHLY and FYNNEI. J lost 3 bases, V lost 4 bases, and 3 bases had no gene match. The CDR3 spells CASSVDRGDYGYTF. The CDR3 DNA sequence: TGTGCCAGCAGTGTTGACAGGGGGGACTATGGCTACACCTTC.

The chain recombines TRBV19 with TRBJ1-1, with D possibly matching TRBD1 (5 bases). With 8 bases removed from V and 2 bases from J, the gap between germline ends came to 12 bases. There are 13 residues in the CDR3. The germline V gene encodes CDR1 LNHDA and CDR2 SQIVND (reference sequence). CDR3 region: CASHRTLNTEAFF. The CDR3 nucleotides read TGTGCCAGTCATCGGACACTTAACACTGAAGCTTTCTTT.

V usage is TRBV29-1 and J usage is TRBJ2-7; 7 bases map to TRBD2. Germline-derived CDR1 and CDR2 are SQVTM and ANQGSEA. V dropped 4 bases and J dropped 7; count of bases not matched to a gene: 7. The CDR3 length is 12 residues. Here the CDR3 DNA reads TGCAGCGTTGGGGACGGGACTAAGGAGCAGTACTTC. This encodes CSVGDGTKEQYF.

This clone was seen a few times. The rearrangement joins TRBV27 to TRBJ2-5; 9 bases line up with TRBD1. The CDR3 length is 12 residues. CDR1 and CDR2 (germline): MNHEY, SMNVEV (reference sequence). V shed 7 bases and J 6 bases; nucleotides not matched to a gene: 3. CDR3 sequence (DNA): TGTGCCAGCATGACAGGGGGACAGACCCAGTACTTC. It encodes CASMTGGQTQYF.

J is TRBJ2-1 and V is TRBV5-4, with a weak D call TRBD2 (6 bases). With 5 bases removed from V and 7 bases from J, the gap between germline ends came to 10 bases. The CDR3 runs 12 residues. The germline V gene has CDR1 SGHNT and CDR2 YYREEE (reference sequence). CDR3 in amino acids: CASRGTSNEQFF. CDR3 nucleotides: TGTGCCAGCAGGGGGACTTCTAATGAGCAGTTCTTC. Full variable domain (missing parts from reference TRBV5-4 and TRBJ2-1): ETGVTQSPTHLIKTRGQQVTLRCSSQSGHNTVSWYQQALGQGPQFIFQYYREEENGRGNFPPRFSGLQFPNYSSELNVNALELDDSALYLCASRGTSNEQFFGPGTRLTVL.

The CDR3 nucleotides are TGTGCCATCAGTGAGGATCCCCTCGATTCTCAGGCCCCGCAGTATTTT. The encoded protein is CAISEDPLDSQAPQYF. The V and J genes are TRBV10-3 and TRBJ2-3; no firm D call. CDR1 is ENHRY and CDR2 is SYGVKD in the germline V gene. Trimming removed 2 bases at V and 10 bases at J, with 22 bases between. There are 16 residues in the CDR3.

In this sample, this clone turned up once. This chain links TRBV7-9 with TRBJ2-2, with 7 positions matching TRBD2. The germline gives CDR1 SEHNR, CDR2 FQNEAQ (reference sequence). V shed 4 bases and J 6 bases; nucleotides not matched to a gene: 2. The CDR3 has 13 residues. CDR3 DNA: TGTGCCAGCAGCTCCCTAGCGGCCGGGGAGCTGTTTTTT. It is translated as CASSSLAAGELFF.

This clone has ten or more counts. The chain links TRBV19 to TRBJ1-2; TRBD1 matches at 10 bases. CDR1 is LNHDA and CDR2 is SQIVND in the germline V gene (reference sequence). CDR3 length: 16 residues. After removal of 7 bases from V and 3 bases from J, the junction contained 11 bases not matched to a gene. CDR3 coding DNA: TGTGCCAGTATCGAAGGTCGGGACAGGGGCTACTATGGCTACACCTTC. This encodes CASIEGRDRGYYGYTF. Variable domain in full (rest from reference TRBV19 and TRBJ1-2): DGGITQSPKYLFRKEGQNVTLSCEQNLNHDAMYWYRQDPGQGLRLIYYSQIVNDFQKGDIAEGYSVSREKKESFPLTVTSAQKNPTAFYLCASIEGRDRGYYGYTFGSGTRLTVV.

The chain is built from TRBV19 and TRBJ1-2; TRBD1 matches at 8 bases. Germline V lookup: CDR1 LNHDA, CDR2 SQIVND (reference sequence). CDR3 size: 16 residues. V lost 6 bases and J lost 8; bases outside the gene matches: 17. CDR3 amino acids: CASRRGRGPGLSGYTF. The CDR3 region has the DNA TGTGCCAGTAGGAGGGGCAGGGGGCCAGGGCTATCCGGCTACACCTTC. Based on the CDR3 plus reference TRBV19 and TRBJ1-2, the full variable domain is DGGITQSPKYLFRKEGQNVTLSCEQNLNHDAMYWYRQDPGQGLRLIYYSQIVNDFQKGDIAEGYSVSREKKESFPLTVTSAQKNPTAFYLCASRRGRGPGLSGYTFGSGTRLTVV.

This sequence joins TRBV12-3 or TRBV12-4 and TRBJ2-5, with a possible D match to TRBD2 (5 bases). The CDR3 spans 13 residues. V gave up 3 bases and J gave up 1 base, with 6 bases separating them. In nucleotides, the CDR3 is TGTGCCAGCAGTTTCGGGATCCAAGAGACCCAGTACTTC. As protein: CASSFGIQETQYF.

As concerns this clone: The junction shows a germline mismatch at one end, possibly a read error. CDR3 in amino acids: CASSRWARRGNPGELFF. CDR3 DNA: TGCGCCAGCAGCCGTTGGGCCCGGAGAGGGAACCCCGGGGAGCTGTTTTTT. The V gene is TRBV5-1, the J gene TRBJ2-2; D is perhaps TRBD2 (5 bases). The germline gives CDR1 SGHRS, CDR2 YFSETQ. This CDR3 has 17 amino acids.

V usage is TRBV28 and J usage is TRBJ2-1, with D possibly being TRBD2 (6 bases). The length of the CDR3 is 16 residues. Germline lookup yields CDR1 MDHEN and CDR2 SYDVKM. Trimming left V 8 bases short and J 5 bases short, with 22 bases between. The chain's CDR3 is CASSLPGNWEDNEQFF. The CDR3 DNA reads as TGTGCCAGCTCCCTCCCGGGGAACTGGGAGGACAATGAGCAGTTCTTC.

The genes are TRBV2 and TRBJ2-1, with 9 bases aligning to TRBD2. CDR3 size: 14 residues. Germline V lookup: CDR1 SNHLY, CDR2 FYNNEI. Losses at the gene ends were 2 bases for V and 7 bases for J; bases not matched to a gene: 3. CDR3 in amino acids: CASSELAGLNEQFF. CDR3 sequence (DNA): TGTGCCAGCAGTGAACTAGCGGGACTGAATGAGCAGTTCTTC.

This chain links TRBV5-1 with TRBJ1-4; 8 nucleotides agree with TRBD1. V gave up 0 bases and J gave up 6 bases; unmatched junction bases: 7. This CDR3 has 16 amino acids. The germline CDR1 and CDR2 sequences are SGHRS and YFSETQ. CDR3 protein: CASSLARTGMDEKLFF. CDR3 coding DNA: TGCGCCAGCAGCTTGGCCAGGACAGGGATGGATGAAAAACTGTTTTTT.

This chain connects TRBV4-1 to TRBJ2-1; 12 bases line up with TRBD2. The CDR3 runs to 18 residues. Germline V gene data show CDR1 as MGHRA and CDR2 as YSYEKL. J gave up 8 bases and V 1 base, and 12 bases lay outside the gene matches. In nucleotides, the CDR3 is TGCGCCAGCAGCCAAGCCCCCCTACTAGCGGGAGGCCGGGATGAGCAGTTCTTC. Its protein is CASSQAPLLAGGRDEQFF.

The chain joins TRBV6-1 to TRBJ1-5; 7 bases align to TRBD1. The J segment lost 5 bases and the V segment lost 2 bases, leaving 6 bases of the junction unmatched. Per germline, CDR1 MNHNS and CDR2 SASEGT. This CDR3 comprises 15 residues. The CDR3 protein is CASSETDRRDQPQHF. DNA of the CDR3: TGTGCCAGCAGTGAAACGGACAGGAGAGATCAGCCCCAGCATTTT.

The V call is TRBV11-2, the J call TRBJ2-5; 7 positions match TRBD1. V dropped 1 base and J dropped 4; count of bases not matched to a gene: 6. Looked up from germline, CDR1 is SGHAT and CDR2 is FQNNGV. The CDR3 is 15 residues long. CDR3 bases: TGTGCCAGCAGCTTAGTAGGACAGGACACAGAGACCCAGTACTTC. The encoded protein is CASSLVGQDTETQYF.

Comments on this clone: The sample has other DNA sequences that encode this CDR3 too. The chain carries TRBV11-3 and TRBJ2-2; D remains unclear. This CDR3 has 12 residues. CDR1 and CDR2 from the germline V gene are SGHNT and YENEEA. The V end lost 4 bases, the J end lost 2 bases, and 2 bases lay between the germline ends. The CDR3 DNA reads TGTGCCAGCAGCTCAAACACCGGGGAGCTGTTTTTT. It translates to CASSSNTGELFF.

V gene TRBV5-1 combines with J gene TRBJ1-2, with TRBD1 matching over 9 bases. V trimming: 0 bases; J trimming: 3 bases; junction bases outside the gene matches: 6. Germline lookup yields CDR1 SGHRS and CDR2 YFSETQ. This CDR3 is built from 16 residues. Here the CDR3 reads CASSLGARTGDYGYTF. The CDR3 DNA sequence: TGCGCCAGCAGCTTGGGGGCCAGGACAGGGGACTATGGCTACACCTTC.

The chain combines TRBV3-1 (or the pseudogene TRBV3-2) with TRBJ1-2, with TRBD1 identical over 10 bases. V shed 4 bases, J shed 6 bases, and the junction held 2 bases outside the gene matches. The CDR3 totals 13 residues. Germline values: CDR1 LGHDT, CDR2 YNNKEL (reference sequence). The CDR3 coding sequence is TGTGCCAGCAGCCGAGGGACAGGGGATGGCTACACCTTC. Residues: CASSRGTGDGYTF.

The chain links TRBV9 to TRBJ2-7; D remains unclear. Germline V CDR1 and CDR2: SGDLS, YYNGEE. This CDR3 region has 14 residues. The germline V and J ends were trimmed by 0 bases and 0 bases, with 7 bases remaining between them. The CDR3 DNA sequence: TGTGCCAGCAGCGTAGCGGGTATCTCCTACGAGCAGTACTTC. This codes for CASSVAGISYEQYF.

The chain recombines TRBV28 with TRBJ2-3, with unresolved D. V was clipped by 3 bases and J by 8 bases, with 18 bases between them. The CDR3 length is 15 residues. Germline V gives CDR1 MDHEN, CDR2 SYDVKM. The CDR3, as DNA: TGTGCCAGCAGTTTGCCAGGCCGCTCGAAAGGTACGCAGTATTTT. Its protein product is CASSLPGRSKGTQYF.

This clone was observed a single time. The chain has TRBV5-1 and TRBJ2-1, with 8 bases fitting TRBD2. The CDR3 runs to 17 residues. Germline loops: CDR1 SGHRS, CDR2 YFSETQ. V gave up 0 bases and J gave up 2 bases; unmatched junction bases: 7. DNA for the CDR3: TGCGCCAGCAGCTTGGGAGGGGCGGGAGGAGCCTACAATGAGCAGTTCTTC. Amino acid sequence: CASSLGGAGGAYNEQFF.

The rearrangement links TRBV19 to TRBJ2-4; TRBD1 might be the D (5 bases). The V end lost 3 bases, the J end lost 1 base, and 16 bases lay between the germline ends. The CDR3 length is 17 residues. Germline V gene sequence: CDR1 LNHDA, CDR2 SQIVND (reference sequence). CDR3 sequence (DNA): TGTGCCAGTAGTATGCTAAGGGGAACCCAGGCCAAAAACATTCAGTACTTC. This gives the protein CASSMLRGTQAKNIQYF. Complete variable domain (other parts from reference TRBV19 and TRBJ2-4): DGGITQSPKYLFRKEGQNVTLSCEQNLNHDAMYWYRQDPGQGLRLIYYSQIVNDFQKGDIAEGYSVSREKKESFPLTVTSAQKNPTAFYLCASSMLRGTQAKNIQYFGAGTRLSVL.